What follows is one TCR beta chain and its context. Its target is unknown. The data were obtained in a study of identical twins. Study results and limitations: These conclusions were based on statistical analysis (cross-sectional, not following the same donors).

One entry per CDR3 protein, called by TCRdb with MiXCR from the 5' RACE reads. The table lists around 470,000 distinct CDR3 sequences, 13% to 15% of them singletons. Separately, the same data were catalogued under a study of yellow fever vaccine responses in identical twins.

This TCR came from a woman between 18 and 29 years old in good health. Sequencing was performed on CD4+ T cells sorted from blood.

The CDR3 DNA reads TGTGCCAGCAGCATAGGTTCATGGGCCAACGGCCTACGAGAGCAGTACTTC. Translated: CASSIGSWANGLREQYF. This chain links TRBV5-5 with TRBJ2-7; unclear D gene. The CDR3 covers 17 residues. With 4 bases removed from V and 7 bases from J, the gap between germline ends came to 27 bases. Germline V gene sequence: CDR1 SGHKS, CDR2 YYEKEE (reference sequence).